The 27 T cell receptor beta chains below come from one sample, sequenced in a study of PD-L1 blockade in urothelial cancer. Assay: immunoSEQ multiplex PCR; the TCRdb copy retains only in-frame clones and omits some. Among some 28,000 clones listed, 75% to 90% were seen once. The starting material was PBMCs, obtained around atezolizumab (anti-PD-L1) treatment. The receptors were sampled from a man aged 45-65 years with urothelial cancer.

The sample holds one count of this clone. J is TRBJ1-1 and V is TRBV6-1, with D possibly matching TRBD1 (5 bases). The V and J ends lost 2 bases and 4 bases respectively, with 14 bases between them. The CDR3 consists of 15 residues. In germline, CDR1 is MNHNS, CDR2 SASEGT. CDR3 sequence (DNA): TGTGCCAGCAGTGAACAGGGCAGGGCTAGCACTGAAGCTTTCTTT. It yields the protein CASSEQGRASTEAFF.

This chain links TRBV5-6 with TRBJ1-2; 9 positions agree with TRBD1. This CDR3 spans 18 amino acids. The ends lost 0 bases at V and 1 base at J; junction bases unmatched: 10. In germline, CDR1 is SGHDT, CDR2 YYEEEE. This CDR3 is CASSLVRDRVRSNYGYTF. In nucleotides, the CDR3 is TGTGCCAGCAGCTTGGTAAGGGACAGGGTGCGAAGTAACTATGGCTACACCTTC.

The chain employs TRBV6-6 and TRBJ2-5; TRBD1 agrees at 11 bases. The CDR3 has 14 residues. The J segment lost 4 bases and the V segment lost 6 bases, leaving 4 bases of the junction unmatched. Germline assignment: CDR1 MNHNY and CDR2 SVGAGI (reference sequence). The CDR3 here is CASSSGTGGETQYF. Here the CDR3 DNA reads TGTGCCAGCAGCTCCGGGACAGGGGGAGAGACCCAGTACTTC.

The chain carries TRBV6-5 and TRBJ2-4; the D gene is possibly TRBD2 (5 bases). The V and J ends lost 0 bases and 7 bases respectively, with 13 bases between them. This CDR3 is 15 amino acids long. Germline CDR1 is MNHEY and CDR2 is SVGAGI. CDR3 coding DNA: TGTGCCAGCAGTTACTCTAGCTCTGGCGGGAACATTCAGTACTTC. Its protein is CASSYSSSGGNIQYF.

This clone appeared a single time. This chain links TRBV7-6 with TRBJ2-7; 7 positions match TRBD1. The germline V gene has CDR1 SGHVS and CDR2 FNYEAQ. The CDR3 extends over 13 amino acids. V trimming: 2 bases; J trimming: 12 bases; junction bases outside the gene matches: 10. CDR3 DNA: TGTGCCAGCAGCTTATCGGAACAGGGGCCAGTGTACGTC. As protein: CASSLSEQGPVYV.

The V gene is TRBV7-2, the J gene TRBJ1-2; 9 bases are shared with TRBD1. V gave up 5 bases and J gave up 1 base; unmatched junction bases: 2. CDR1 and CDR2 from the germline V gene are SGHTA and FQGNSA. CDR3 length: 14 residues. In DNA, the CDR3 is TGTGCCAGCAGCCCGGACAGGGGTAACTATGGCTACACCTTC. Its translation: CASSPDRGNYGYTF.

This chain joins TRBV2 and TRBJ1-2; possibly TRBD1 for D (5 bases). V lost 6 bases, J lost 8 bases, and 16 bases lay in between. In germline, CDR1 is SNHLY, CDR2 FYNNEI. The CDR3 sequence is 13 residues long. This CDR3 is CASSSHQGGGYTF. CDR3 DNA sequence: TGTGCCAGCAGCTCGCATCAGGGAGGGGGCTACACCTTC.

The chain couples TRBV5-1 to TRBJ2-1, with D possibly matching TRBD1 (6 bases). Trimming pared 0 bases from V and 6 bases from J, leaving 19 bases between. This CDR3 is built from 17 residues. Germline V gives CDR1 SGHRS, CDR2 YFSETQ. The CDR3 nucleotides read TGCGCCAGCAGCTTGGCTACCTTGGGGGCAGGGTTCAATGAGCAGTTCTTC. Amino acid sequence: CASSLATLGAGFNEQFF.

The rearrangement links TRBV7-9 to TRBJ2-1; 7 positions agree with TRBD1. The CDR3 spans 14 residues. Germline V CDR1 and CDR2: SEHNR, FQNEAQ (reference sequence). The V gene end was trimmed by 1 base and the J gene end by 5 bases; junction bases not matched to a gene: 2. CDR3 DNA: TGTGCCAGCAGCTTAGGGACAGGCAACAATGAGCAGTTCTTC. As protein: CASSLGTGNNEQFF.

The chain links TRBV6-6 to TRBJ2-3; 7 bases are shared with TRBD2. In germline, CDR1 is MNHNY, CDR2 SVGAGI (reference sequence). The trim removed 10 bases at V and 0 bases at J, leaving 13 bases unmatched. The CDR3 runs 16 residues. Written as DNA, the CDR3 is TGTGCCACCGCCGGGCTTCTAGCGGCTAGCACAGATACGCAGTATTTT. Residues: CATAGLLAASTDTQYF.

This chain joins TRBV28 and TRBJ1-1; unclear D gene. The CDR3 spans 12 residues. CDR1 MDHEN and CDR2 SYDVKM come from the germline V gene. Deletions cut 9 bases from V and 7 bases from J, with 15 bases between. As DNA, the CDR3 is TGTGCCAGTCTTTTGTTTGGCAGTGAAGCTTTCTTT. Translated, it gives CASLLFGSEAFF.

CDR3 coding DNA: TGTGCTAGTGGTTTGGTACGCGGTTTGCTCGTCGGCGAGAACACTGAAGCTTTCTTT. Protein: CASGLVRGLLVGENTEAFF. The V and J genes are TRBV12-5 and TRBJ1-1; D gene uncertain. Germline V lookup: CDR1 LGHNT, CDR2 FRNRAP. The germline V and J ends were trimmed by 0 bases and 1 base, with 21 bases remaining between them. This CDR3 has 19 amino acids.

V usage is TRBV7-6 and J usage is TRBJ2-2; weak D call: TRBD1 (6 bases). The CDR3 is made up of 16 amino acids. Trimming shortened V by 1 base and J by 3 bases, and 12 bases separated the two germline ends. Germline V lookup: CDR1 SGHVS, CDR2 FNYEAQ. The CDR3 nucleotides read TGTGCCAGCAGCTTAGTTGGGGGCGCCTACACCGGGGAGCTGTTTTTT. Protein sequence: CASSLVGGAYTGELFF. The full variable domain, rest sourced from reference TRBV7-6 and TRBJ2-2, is GAGVSQSPRYKVTKRGQDVALRCDPISGHVSLYWYRQALGQGPEFLTYFNYEAQQDKSGLPNDRFSAERPEGSISTLTIQRTEQRDSAMYRCASSLVGGAYTGELFFGEGSRLTVL.

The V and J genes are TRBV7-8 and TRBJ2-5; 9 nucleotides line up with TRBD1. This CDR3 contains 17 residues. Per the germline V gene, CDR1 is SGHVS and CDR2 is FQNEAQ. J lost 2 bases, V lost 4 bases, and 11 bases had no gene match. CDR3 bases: TGTGCCAGCAGCTCAGGGGCTAGGACAGGGGTTCAAGAGACCCAGTACTTC. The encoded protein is CASSSGARTGVQETQYF. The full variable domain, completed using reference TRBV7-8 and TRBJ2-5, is GAGVSQSPRYKVAKRGQDVALRCDPISGHVSLFWYQQALGQGPEFLTYFQNEAQLDKSGLPSDRFFAERPEGSVSTLKIQRTQQEDSAVYLCASSSGARTGVQETQYFGPGTRLLVL.

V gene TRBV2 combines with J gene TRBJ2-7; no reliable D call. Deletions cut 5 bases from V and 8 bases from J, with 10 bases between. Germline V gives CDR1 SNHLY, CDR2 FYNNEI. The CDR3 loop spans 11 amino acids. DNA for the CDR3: TGTGCCAGCAGTTACTCAGGTCAGCAGTACGTC. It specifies CASSYSGQQYV.

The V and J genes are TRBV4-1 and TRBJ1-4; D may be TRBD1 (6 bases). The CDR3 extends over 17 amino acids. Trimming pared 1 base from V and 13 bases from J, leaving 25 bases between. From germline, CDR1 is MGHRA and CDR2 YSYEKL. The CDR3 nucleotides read TGCGCCAGCAGCCAAGGAGTCGGGGCAGGGGTGGGTAAGGGACTGTTTTTT. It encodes CASSQGVGAGVGKGLFF.

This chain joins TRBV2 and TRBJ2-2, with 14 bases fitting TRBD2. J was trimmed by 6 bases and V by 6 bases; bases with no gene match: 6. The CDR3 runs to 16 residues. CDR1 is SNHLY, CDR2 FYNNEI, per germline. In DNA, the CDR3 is TGTGCCAGCAGGGAGACTAGCGGGGGGGCTTCCGGGGAGCTGTTTTTT. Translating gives CASRETSGGASGELFF. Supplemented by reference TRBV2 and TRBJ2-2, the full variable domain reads EPEVTQTPSHQVTQMGQEVILRCVPISNHLYFYWYRQILGQKVEFLVSFYNNEISEKSEIFDDQFSVERPDGSNFTLKIRSTKLEDSAMYFCASRETSGGASGELFFGEGSRLTVL.

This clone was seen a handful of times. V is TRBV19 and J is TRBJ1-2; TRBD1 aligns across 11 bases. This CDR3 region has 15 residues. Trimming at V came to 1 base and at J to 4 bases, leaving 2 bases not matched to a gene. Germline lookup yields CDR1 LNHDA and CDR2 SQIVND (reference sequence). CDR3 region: CASSIAGTGGYGYTF. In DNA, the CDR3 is TGTGCCAGTAGTATAGCCGGGACAGGGGGCTATGGCTACACCTTC.

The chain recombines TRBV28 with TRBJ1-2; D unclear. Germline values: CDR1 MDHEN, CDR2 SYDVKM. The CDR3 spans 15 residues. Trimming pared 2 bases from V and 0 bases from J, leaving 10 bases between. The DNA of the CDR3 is TGTGCCAGCAGTTTAGACTGGAGCGCTAACTATGGCTACACCTTC. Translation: CASSLDWSANYGYTF.

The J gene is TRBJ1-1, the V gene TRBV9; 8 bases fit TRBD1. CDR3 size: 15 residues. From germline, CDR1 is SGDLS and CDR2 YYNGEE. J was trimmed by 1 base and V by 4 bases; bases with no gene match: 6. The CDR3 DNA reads TGTGCCAGCAGCTCTCGGACAGGGTCGAACACTGAAGCTTTCTTT. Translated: CASSSRTGSNTEAFF.

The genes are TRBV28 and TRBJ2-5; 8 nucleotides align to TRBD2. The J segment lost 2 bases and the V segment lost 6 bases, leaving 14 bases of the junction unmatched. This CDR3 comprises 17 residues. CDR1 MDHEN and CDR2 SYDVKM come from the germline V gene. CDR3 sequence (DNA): TGTGCCAGCAGCCGATCGACACTAGCGGAAGCTCAAGAGACCCAGTACTTC. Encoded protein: CASSRSTLAEAQETQYF.

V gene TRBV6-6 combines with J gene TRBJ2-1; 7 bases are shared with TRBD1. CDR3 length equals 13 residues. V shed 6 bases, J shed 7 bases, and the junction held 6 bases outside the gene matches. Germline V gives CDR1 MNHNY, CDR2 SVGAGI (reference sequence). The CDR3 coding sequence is TGTGCCAGCAGGAAATCGACAGGGAATGAGCAGTTCTTC. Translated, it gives CASRKSTGNEQFF.

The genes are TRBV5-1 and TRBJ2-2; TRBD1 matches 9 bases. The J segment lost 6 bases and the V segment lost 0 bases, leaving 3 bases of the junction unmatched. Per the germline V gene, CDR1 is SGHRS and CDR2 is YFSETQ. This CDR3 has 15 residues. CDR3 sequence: CASSLVDRGAGELFF. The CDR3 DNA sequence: TGCGCCAGCAGCTTGGTGGACAGGGGCGCCGGGGAGCTGTTTTTT. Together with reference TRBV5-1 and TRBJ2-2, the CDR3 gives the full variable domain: KAGVTQTPRYLIKTRGQQVTLSCSPISGHRSVSWYQQTPGQGLQFLFEYFSETQRNKGNFPGRFSGRQFSNSRSEMNVSTLELGDSALYLCASSLVDRGAGELFFGEGSRLTVL.

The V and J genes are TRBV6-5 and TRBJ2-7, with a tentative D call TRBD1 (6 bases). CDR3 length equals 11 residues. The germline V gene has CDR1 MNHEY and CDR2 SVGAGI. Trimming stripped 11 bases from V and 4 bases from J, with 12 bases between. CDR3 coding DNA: TGTGCCGTCAGGGGAGTGTACGAGCAGTACTTC. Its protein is CAVRGVYEQYF.

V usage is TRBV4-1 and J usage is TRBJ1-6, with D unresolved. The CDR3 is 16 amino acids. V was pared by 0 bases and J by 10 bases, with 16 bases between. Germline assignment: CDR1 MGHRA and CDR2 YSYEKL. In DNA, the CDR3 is TGCGCCAGCAGCCAAGAATGGACGGAGGCTCGGTCACCCCTCCACTTT. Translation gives CASSQEWTEARSPLHF.

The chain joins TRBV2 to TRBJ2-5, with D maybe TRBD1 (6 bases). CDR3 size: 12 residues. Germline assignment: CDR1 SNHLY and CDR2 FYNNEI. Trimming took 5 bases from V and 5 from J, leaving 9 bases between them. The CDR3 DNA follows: TGTGCCAGCAGTCCTACAGGGGAGACCCAGTACTTC. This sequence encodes CASSPTGETQYF.

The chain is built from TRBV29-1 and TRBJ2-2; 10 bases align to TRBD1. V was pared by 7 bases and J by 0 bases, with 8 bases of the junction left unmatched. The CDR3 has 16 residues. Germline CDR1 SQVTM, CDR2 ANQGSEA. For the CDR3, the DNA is TGCAGCGCCTGGACAGGGGGGAGTGCGAACACCGGGGAGCTGTTTTTT. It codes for CSAWTGGSANTGELFF.